One and the same sample provided the 19 T cell receptor beta chains below, sequenced in a study of cytomegalovirus exposure and HLA in healthy donors. The PCR ran on 60 Vbeta and 13 Jbeta primers. TCRdb's table, derived via immunoSEQ multiplex PCR, lists solely in-frame clones and lacks some. The repertoire has fewer than 95,000 clones, about 60% of them found once; the top ten carry 6% to 6.5%. The source material was PBMCs. The receptor set was obtained from a young woman in good health and CMV-seronegative.

V and J are TRBV5-1 and TRBJ2-1; TRBD2 aligns across 8 bases. The CDR3 has 16 amino acids. The germline V gene encodes CDR1 SGHRS and CDR2 YFSETQ. V was clipped by 2 bases and J by 3 bases; unmatched bases: 7. The CDR3 loop reads CASSFRAGDFYNEQFF. Here the CDR3 DNA reads TGCGCCAGCAGCTTTCGAGCGGGGGACTTCTACAATGAGCAGTTCTTC.

The chain recombines TRBV7-9 with TRBJ1-2; 7 bases align to TRBD1. Germline CDR1 SEHNR, CDR2 FQNEAQ (reference sequence). This CDR3 has 15 residues. V lost 1 base, J lost 0 bases, and 2 bases stayed unmatched. This CDR3 reads CASSLVTGPNYGYTF. In DNA form, the CDR3 reads TGTGCCAGCAGCTTAGTGACAGGGCCTAACTATGGCTACACCTTC.

A remark on this clone: This is likely a read error, given that the CDR3 carries no conserved phenylalanine or tryptophan at its end. The chain is built from TRBV7-2 and TRBJ1-1; tentatively, D is TRBD1 (5 bases). Germline V gene lookup returns CDR1 SGHTA and CDR2 FQGNSA. The CDR3 is 17 residues long. V dropped 1 base and J dropped 4 bases, with 19 bases sitting between them. CDR3 in amino acids: CASSLGYSSGMSTEAFL. As DNA, the CDR3 is TGTGCCAGCAGCTTAGGTTACTCATCAGGGATGAGCACTGAAGCTTTCCTT.

This clone was counted a few times. The chain carries TRBV5-4 and TRBJ2-7, with TRBD1 matching over 8 bases. This CDR3 has 14 amino acids. CDR1 and CDR2 from the germline V gene are SGHNT and YYREEE (reference sequence). Losses at the gene ends were 1 base for V and 3 bases for J; bases not matched to a gene: 3. Written as DNA, the CDR3 is TGTGCCAGCAGCTTGATCGGACAGGGCTACGAGCAGTACTTC. Its translation: CASSLIGQGYEQYF.

The gene calls are TRBV9 and TRBJ2-3, with 9 bases aligning to TRBD1. The CDR3 has 15 amino acids. CDR1 SGDLS and CDR2 YYNGEE come from the germline V gene. V was pared by 0 bases and J by 2 bases, with 1 base of the junction left unmatched. The CDR3 region is CASSVGDRDTDTQYF. The DNA of the CDR3 is TGTGCCAGCAGCGTAGGGGACAGGGACACAGATACGCAGTATTTT.

This chain uses TRBV7-9 with TRBJ1-2; maybe TRBD1 (6 bases). The germline V gene has CDR1 SEHNR and CDR2 FQNEAQ (reference sequence). CDR3 length equals 13 residues. V gave up 5 bases and J gave up 4 bases, with 11 bases separating them. The CDR3 spells CASSHGQTYGYTF. The CDR3 region has the DNA TGTGCCAGCAGCCATGGACAGACCTATGGCTACACCTTC.

This clone showed up just a few times. V and J are TRBV29-1 and TRBJ2-1; no firm D call. This CDR3 spans 11 amino acids. V gave up 7 bases and J gave up 9 bases, with 13 bases separating them. From germline, CDR1 is SQVTM and CDR2 ANQGSEA. Here the CDR3 DNA reads TGCAGCGCTATCGCATTAATTGAGCAGTTCTTC. This translates into CSAIALIEQFF.

The chain has TRBV18 and TRBJ1-2; D perhaps matches TRBD1 (5 bases). Germline CDR1 is KGHSH and CDR2 is LQKENI. The CDR3 contains 13 residues. Between the trimmed V and J ends, which lost 2 bases and 8 bases, there was a span of 12 bases. The CDR3 reads CASSPEGTGGYTF. As DNA, the CDR3 is TGTGCCAGCTCACCAGAAGGGACTGGCGGCTACACCTTC.

This chain uses TRBV11-2 with TRBJ1-1; a possible D gene is TRBD1 (5 bases). Trimming removed 0 bases from V and 5 bases from J, with 16 bases in between. Germline CDR1 and CDR2: SGHAT and FQNNGV. There are 16 residues in the CDR3. CDR3 region: CASSLDLRGIGTEAFF. CDR3 nucleotides: TGTGCCAGCAGCTTAGATCTGCGGGGGATAGGGACTGAAGCTTTCTTT.

The chain recombines TRBV7-9 with TRBJ2-7; TRBD2 might be the D (6 bases). Germline V CDR1 and CDR2: SEHNR, FQNEAQ (reference sequence). The CDR3 length is 11 residues. Trimming took off 5 bases at V and 5 bases at J, with 7 bases between the two ends. The CDR3 region has the DNA TGTGCCAGCAGCCCGGGAGACGAGCAGTACTTC. Amino acids: CASSPGDEQYF.

This clone appeared a few times. The chain combines TRBV29-1 with TRBJ1-1, with 8 bases fitting TRBD1. With 5 bases clipped from V and 1 base from J, the junction kept 6 bases outside the gene matches. The germline V gene has CDR1 SQVTM and CDR2 ANQGSEA. The CDR3 is made up of 14 amino acids. CDR3 sequence reads: CSVMTGESNTEAFF. The CDR3 DNA is TGCAGCGTTATGACAGGGGAATCGAACACTGAAGCTTTCTTT.

The chain is built from TRBV5-1 and TRBJ1-2; possible D gene TRBD1, 6 bases. CDR1 is SGHRS and CDR2 is YFSETQ in the germline V gene. V gave up 4 bases and J gave up 8 bases, with 15 bases separating them. This CDR3 region has 13 residues. CDR3 residues: CASSVTGPLGYTF. The DNA for the CDR3 is TGCGCCAGCAGCGTGACAGGCCCCCTGGGCTACACCTTC.

Concerning this clone: The junction departs from the called germline gene at one end, perhaps through a read error. Other DNA sequences of this sample code for an identical CDR3. This chain links TRBV11-2 with TRBJ1-1; D might be TRBD1 (5 bases). CDR3 length: 13 residues. Germline assignment: CDR1 SGHAT and CDR2 FQNNGV. Here the CDR3 reads CASSLGRGTEAFF. The CDR3 nucleotides read TGTGCCAGCAGTTTAGGGAGGGGAACTGAAGCTTTCTTT.

This chain uses TRBV6-4 with TRBJ1-6, with 7 positions matching TRBD1. Germline V CDR1 and CDR2: MRHNA, SNTAGT. CDR3 length: 18 amino acids. V shed 10 bases, J shed 0 bases, and the junction held 15 bases outside the gene matches. This chain's CDR3 is CAIKSVTGNSSYNSPLHF. CDR3 DNA sequence: TGTGCCATCAAGTCGGTGACAGGGAACAGCTCCTATAATTCACCCCTCCACTTT.

V gene TRBV27 combines with J gene TRBJ1-2, with D possibly TRBD1 on 6 matching bases. The CDR3 consists of 15 residues. V dropped 1 base and J dropped 4 bases, with 13 bases sitting between them. Per the germline V gene, CDR1 is MNHEY and CDR2 is SMNVEV (reference sequence). CDR3 DNA: TGTGCCAGCAGTTTATGGGGAGGGGGAGTCTATGGCTACACCTTC. This encodes CASSLWGGGVYGYTF.

The J gene is TRBJ2-3, the V gene TRBV29-1, with 7 positions matching TRBD2. The CDR3 covers 12 residues. V was clipped by 8 bases and J by 6 bases; unmatched bases: 8. Germline V lookup: CDR1 SQVTM, CDR2 ANQGSEA. The CDR3 region is CSPIHGRDTQYF. The DNA for the CDR3 is TGCAGCCCCATCCACGGGAGGGATACGCAGTATTTT.

V is TRBV27 and J is TRBJ1-5; D call uncertain. Per the germline V gene, CDR1 is MNHEY and CDR2 is SMNVEV (reference sequence). V lost 2 bases to trimming and J lost 5 bases, with 7 bases between them. The length of the CDR3 is 13 residues. This chain's CDR3 is CASSLGRDQPQHF. The DNA of the CDR3 is TGTGCCAGCAGTTTAGGGCGGGATCAGCCCCAGCATTTT.

This chain links TRBV6-5 with TRBJ1-1, with 8 bases aligning to TRBD1. The CDR3 runs 12 residues. The ends lost 6 bases at V and 10 bases at J; junction bases unmatched: 7. The germline V gene has CDR1 MNHEY and CDR2 SVGAGI. CDR3 DNA: TGTGCCAGCAGCGACAGGGGAATGGTAGCTTTCTTT. Translating gives CASSDRGMVAFF.

The J gene is TRBJ1-6, the V gene TRBV5-1; 9 bases match TRBD1. The germline V gene encodes CDR1 SGHRS and CDR2 YFSETQ. There are 16 residues in the CDR3. V lost 4 bases, J lost 7 bases, and 9 bases stayed unmatched. The CDR3 DNA sequence: TGCGCCAGCAGCACTCAGGGACAGGGAGGCAATTCACCCCTCCACTTT. Its protein is CASSTQGQGGNSPLHF.